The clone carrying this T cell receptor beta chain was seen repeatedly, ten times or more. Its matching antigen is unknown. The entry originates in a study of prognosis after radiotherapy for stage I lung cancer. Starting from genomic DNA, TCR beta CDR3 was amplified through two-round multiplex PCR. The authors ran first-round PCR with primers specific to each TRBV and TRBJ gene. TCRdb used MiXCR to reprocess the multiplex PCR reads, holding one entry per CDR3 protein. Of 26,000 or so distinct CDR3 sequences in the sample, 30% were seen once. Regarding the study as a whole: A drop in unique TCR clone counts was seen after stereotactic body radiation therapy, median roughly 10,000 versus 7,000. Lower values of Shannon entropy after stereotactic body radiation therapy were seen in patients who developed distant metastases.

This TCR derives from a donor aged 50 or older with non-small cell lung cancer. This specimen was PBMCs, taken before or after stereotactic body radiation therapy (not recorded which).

CDR3 sequence: CASSVGRDYGYTF. Written as DNA, the CDR3 is TGTGCCAGCAGCGTAGGCAGAGACTATGGCTACACCTTC. This chain uses TRBV9 with TRBJ1-2; no reliable D call. This CDR3 comprises 13 residues. CDR1 SGDLS and CDR2 YYNGEE come from the germline V gene. V was trimmed by 0 bases and J by 3 bases, leaving 6 bases between them.